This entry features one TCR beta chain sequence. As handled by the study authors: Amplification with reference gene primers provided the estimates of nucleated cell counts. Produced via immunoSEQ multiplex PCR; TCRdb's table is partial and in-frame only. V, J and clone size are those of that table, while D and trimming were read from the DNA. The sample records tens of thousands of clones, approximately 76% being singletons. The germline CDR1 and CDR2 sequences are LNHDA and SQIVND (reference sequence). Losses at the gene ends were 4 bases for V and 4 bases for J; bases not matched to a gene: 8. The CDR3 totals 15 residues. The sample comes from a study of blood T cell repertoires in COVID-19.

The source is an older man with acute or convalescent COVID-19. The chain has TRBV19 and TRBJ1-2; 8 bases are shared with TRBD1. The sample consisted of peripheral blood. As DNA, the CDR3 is TGTGCCAGTAGTAATCGGGACAGGACGTTCTATGGCTACACCTTC. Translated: CASSNRDRTFYGYTF.